These 23 T cell receptor beta chains were all obtained from the same sample, sequenced in a study of blood T cell repertoires in COVID-19. The protocol was immunoSEQ multiplex PCR, while the TCRdb copy is restricted to in-frame clones and leaves out a portion. The sample holds about 110,000 clones, approximately 81% seen once. Sequencing was performed on peripheral blood. These receptors originate from a man aged 50 to 60 with acute or convalescent COVID-19.

CDR3 sequence (DNA): TGTGCCAGCAGCAGGGACAGGTACGAGCAGTACTTC. This codes for CASSRDRYEQYF. This rearrangement joins TRBV7-8 to TRBJ2-7, with 8 bases fitting TRBD1. Germline V gene lookup returns CDR1 SGHVS and CDR2 FQNEAQ. Trimming at V came to 5 bases and at J to 4 bases, leaving 1 base not matched to a gene. The CDR3 covers 12 residues.

This chain connects TRBV11-3 to TRBJ2-1, with 9 positions matching TRBD1. This CDR3 contains 13 residues. Germline values: CDR1 SGHNT, CDR2 YENEEA. Unmatched junction bases numbered 5, after V lost 5 bases and J lost 9 bases. In DNA form, the CDR3 reads TGTGCCAGCAGCGACGACAGGGGGGCTGAGCAGTTCTTC. Encoded protein: CASSDDRGAEQFF.

The chain is built from TRBV3-1 (or the pseudogene TRBV3-2) and TRBJ1-3, with D possibly being TRBD1 (5 bases). V was clipped by 3 bases and J by 0 bases, with 9 bases between them. The CDR3 is 15 residues long. Germline assignment: CDR1 LGHDT and CDR2 YNNKEL (reference sequence). CDR3 bases: TGTGCCAGCAGCCACAGGGCAATCTCTGGAAACACCATATATTTT. Translating gives CASSHRAISGNTIYF.

The chain recombines TRBV4-1 with TRBJ1-1, with TRBD1 matching over 9 bases. The CDR3 totals 15 residues. CDR1 MGHRA and CDR2 YSYEKL come from the germline V gene. V lost 2 bases and J lost 12; bases outside the gene matches: 13. CDR3 amino acids: CASSQRTGEGRLTFF. CDR3 bases: TGCGCCAGCAGCCAACGGACAGGGGAAGGCCGATTAACTTTCTTT.

J is TRBJ1-2 and V is TRBV30; D remains ambiguous. This CDR3 contains 12 residues. Per the germline V gene, CDR1 is GTSNPN and CDR2 is SVGIG (reference sequence). Trimming removed 1 base from V and 2 bases from J, with 5 bases in between. The CDR3 spells CAWSDGNYGYTF. The CDR3, as DNA: TGTGCCTGGAGTGACGGGAACTATGGCTACACCTTC.

V is TRBV5-1 and J is TRBJ1-1; 7 nucleotides match TRBD1. This CDR3 contains 15 residues. The junction had 5 bases not matched to a gene; V was cut back by 2 bases and J by 1 base. Per germline, CDR1 SGHRS and CDR2 YFSETQ. The chain's CDR3 is CASSFTGVGNTEAFF. As DNA, the CDR3 is TGCGCCAGCAGCTTCACAGGGGTGGGGAACACTGAAGCTTTCTTT. The variable domain in full, with the rest retrieved from reference TRBV5-1 and TRBJ1-1, is KAGVTQTPRYLIKTRGQQVTLSCSPISGHRSVSWYQQTPGQGLQFLFEYFSETQRNKGNFPGRFSGRQFSNSRSEMNVSTLELGDSALYLCASSFTGVGNTEAFFGQGTRLTVV.

V is TRBV27 and J is TRBJ1-1; D unresolved. The germline V and J ends were trimmed by 0 bases and 2 bases, with 7 bases remaining between them. The CDR3 spans 14 residues. Germline lookup yields CDR1 MNHEY and CDR2 SMNVEV (reference sequence). As DNA, the CDR3 is TGTGCCAGCAGTTTATCGGGCCAAAACACTGAAGCTTTCTTT. Residues: CASSLSGQNTEAFF.

In DNA, the CDR3 is TGTGCCTGGAGTGTACACAGGGAAGAGGGTGGCTACACCTTC. Its translation: CAWSVHREEGGYTF. V usage is TRBV30 and J usage is TRBJ1-2, with TRBD1 as a possible D gene (6 bases). The germline V gene encodes CDR1 GTSNPN and CDR2 SVGIG (reference sequence). The CDR3 is 14 residues long. Trimming took off 0 bases at V and 7 bases at J, with 15 bases between the two ends. The full variable domain, rest sourced from reference TRBV30 and TRBJ1-2, is SQTIHQWPATLVQPVGSPLSLECTVEGTSNPNLYWYRQAAGRGLQLLFYSVGIGQISSEVPQNLSASRPQDRQFILSSKKLLLSDSGFYLCAWSVHREEGGYTFGSGTRLTVV.

The rearrangement links TRBV7-3 to TRBJ2-3; D is uncertain. Germline V gives CDR1 SGHTA, CDR2 FQGTGA. Trimming took 5 bases from V and 0 from J, leaving 6 bases between them. The CDR3 runs to 13 residues. CDR3: CASSPFSTDTQYF. CDR3 nucleotides: TGTGCCAGCAGCCCGTTTAGCACAGATACGCAGTATTTT. The full variable domain, in which reference TRBV7-3 and TRBJ2-3 provide the parts outside the CDR3, is GAGVSQTPSNKVTEKGKYVELRCDPISGHTALYWYRQSLGQGPEFLIYFQGTGAADDSGLPNDRFFAVRPEGSVSTLKIQRTERGDSAVYLCASSPFSTDTQYFGPGTRLTVL.

The V and J genes are TRBV10-3 and TRBJ1-1, with 8 positions matching TRBD1. The germline CDR1 and CDR2 sequences are ENHRY and SYGVKD. The CDR3 spans 15 residues. J was trimmed by 0 bases and V by 5 bases; bases with no gene match: 5. CDR3 DNA sequence: TGTGCCATCAGTAACGGACAGGGACTGAACACTGAAGCTTTCTTT. Translated: CAISNGQGLNTEAFF.

The chain carries TRBV11-2 and TRBJ1-3; no firm D call. This CDR3 is 13 amino acids long. Trimming shortened V by 0 bases and J by 10 bases, and 10 bases separated the two germline ends. Per germline, CDR1 SGHAT and CDR2 FQNNGV. CDR3 region: CASSLDPSGTIYF. CDR3 coding DNA: TGTGCCAGCAGCTTAGATCCCTCGGGGACCATATATTTT.

In nucleotides, the CDR3 is TGTGCCTGGAGCTTAACAGGGCTTACTGAAGCTTTCTTT. Its translation is CAWSLTGLTEAFF. This rearrangement joins TRBV30 to TRBJ1-1; TRBD1 might be the D (6 bases). V shed 3 bases and J shed 5 bases, with 13 bases lying between them. Per germline, CDR1 GTSNPN and CDR2 SVGIG (reference sequence). The CDR3 length is 13 residues.

This chain joins TRBV3-1 (or the pseudogene TRBV3-2) and TRBJ1-2; 8 bases are shared with TRBD1. The ends lost 4 bases at V and 1 base at J; junction bases unmatched: 8. The CDR3 loop spans 16 amino acids. Germline V gives CDR1 LGHDT, CDR2 YNNKEL (reference sequence). The CDR3 region is CASSPIGQGGNYGYTF. The DNA of the CDR3 is TGTGCCAGCAGCCCCATAGGACAGGGTGGTAACTATGGCTACACCTTC.

This CDR3 is CASSESMQGGEQYF. In DNA, the CDR3 is TGCGCCAGCAGTGAGTCGATGCAGGGTGGGGAGCAGTACTTC. The genes are TRBV10-1 and TRBJ2-7, with TRBD1 as a possible D gene (5 bases). CDR1 is WNHNN and CDR2 is SYGVQD in the germline V gene (reference sequence). Trimming cost V 0 bases and J 7 bases, with 13 bases left between them. The CDR3 contains 14 residues.

The chain has TRBV2 and TRBJ2-7; D may be TRBD2 (5 bases). This CDR3 is 11 amino acids long. V was shortened by 5 bases and J by 9 bases, with 11 bases between the two germline ends. CDR1 SNHLY and CDR2 FYNNEI come from the germline V gene. This CDR3 is CASSPRGVQYF. CDR3 DNA sequence: TGTGCCAGCAGTCCCCGGGGTGTGCAGTACTTC.

The chain links TRBV2 to TRBJ1-2; D is undetermined. This CDR3 comprises 15 residues. Germline lookup yields CDR1 SNHLY and CDR2 FYNNEI. Trimming removed 7 bases from V and 2 bases from J, with 17 bases in between. In DNA form, the CDR3 reads TGTGCCAGCACCTGGGATCTTGCGGGCAACTATGGCTACACCTTC. Its protein is CASTWDLAGNYGYTF.

This clone was found once. CDR3 protein: CAVQVPIHGELFF. The DNA of the CDR3 is TGTGCCGTACAGGTCCCCATTCACGGGGAGCTGTTTTTT. V is TRBV19 and J is TRBJ2-2, with TRBD1 as a possible D gene (5 bases). Trimming stripped 11 bases from V and 7 bases from J, with 17 bases between. Germline values: CDR1 LNHDA, CDR2 SQIVND (reference sequence). The CDR3 contains 13 residues.

The chain links TRBV7-2 to TRBJ2-1; 10 positions match TRBD2. V shed 5 bases, J shed 3 bases, and the junction held 7 bases outside the gene matches. The germline CDR1 and CDR2 sequences are SGHTA and FQGNSA. The length of the CDR3 is 16 residues. The CDR3, as DNA: TGTGCCAGCAGCCAAAAAGCGGGGGGGATCTACAATGAGCAGTTCTTC. Encoded protein: CASSQKAGGIYNEQFF.

This clone was found a few times. The genes are TRBV10-1 and TRBJ1-1; D unresolved. CDR1 and CDR2 from the germline V gene are WNHNN and SYGVQD (reference sequence). The ends were cut back, 0 bases at V and 1 base at J, with 9 bases in the middle. The CDR3 has 15 amino acids. CDR3 residues: CASSESTVKNTEAFF. The CDR3, as DNA: TGCGCCAGCAGTGAGTCGACTGTCAAGAACACTGAAGCTTTCTTT.

V is TRBV27 and J is TRBJ2-6, with 7 nucleotides matching TRBD1. Germline lookup yields CDR1 MNHEY and CDR2 SMNVEV (reference sequence). The CDR3 runs 16 residues. Losses at the gene ends were 2 bases for V and 3 bases for J; bases not matched to a gene: 4. CDR3 region: CASSLKGGGGANVLTF. The CDR3 DNA sequence: TGTGCCAGCAGTTTAAAAGGGGGCGGTGGGGCCAACGTCCTGACTTTC.

The CDR3 nucleotides read TGTGCCAGCAGCCTAGCGGGGGGGCCATACAATGAGCAGTTCTTC. It is translated as CASSLAGGPYNEQFF. This sequence joins TRBV7-3 and TRBJ2-1; 12 bases map to TRBD2. V shed 5 bases, J shed 4 bases, and the junction held 3 bases outside the gene matches. The CDR3 length is 15 residues. The V gene's germline CDR1 is SGHTA and CDR2 FQGTGA.

The chain is built from TRBV2 and TRBJ2-7; maybe TRBD1 (7 bases). The CDR3 loop spans 14 amino acids. Trimming removed 6 bases at V and 7 bases at J, with 19 bases between. Germline V gives CDR1 SNHLY, CDR2 FYNNEI. The CDR3 sequence is CASRKEGAIMEQYF. CDR3 DNA sequence: TGTGCCAGCAGAAAGGAGGGGGCGATAATGGAGCAGTACTTC.

The V gene is TRBV29-1, the J gene TRBJ2-1; 9 bases are shared with TRBD1. J gave up 3 bases and V 0 bases, and 6 bases lay outside the gene matches. CDR1 is SQVTM and CDR2 is ANQGSEA in the germline V gene. CDR3 size: 16 residues. The CDR3 protein is CSVEDPGGQGYNEQFF. The CDR3 DNA reads TGCAGCGTTGAAGACCCCGGGGGACAGGGCTACAATGAGCAGTTCTTC.